A selection of T cell receptor beta chains follows, all from one sample in a study of blood T cell repertoires in COVID-19. Profiled with immunoSEQ multiplex PCR; TCRdb holds only in-frame clones, not every one. The sample gives about 35,000 clones, roughly 80% of which show up once; 3% to 4% is in the top ten. Sequenced sample: peripheral blood. Every receptor here comes from a man aged 45 to 65 with acute or convalescent COVID-19. The CDR3 runs from the conserved cysteine through the conserved F or W. Fields, in order: D gene, J gene, clone size, V gene, CDR3 protein, CDR3 DNA. A D gene is named only where the DNA matches it firmly. The size entry is marked missing in some rows and otherwise reads once, few, many or a size class.

NA	TRBJ2-2	few	TRBV18	CASSPSGLHDGELFF	TGTGCCAGCTCACCGTCGGGACTCCACGACGGGGAGCTGTTTTTT
TRBD1	TRBJ1-2	NA	TRBV6-1	CASSERDRGAYGYTF	TGTGCCAGCAGTGAACGGGACAGGGGGGCCTATGGCTACACCTTC
NA	TRBJ1-5	NA	TRBV6-1	CASSDYSLENQPQHF	TGTGCCAGCAGTGATTATAGTCTCGAGAATCAGCCCCAGCATTTT
TRBD2	TRBJ2-1	NA	TRBV11-3	CASSLAGTSNRNEQFF	TGTGCCAGCAGCTTAGCCGGGACTAGCAATAGAAATGAGCAGTTCTTC
NA	TRBJ1-3	NA	TRBV7-3	CASSTGSGNTIYF	TGTGCCAGCAGCACAGGGTCTGGAAACACCATATATTTT
TRBD1	TRBJ1-1	NA	TRBV28	CASPPSGQGKIEAFF	TGTGCCAGCCCCCCGTCGGGACAGGGAAAGATTGAAGCTTTCTTT
NA	TRBJ2-1	NA	TRBV7-3	CASSPSGPYNEQFF	TGTGCCAGCAGCCCGAGCGGCCCCTACAATGAGCAGTTCTTC
TRBD2	TRBJ2-1	NA	TRBV7-8	CASSVAGLGVDEQFF	TGTGCCAGCAGCGTAGCGGGACTAGGGGTGGATGAGCAGTTCTTC
TRBD1	TRBJ2-7	NA	TRBV11-3	CASSPGQGGYEQYF	TGTGCCAGCAGTCCTGGACAGGGCGGCTACGAGCAGTACTTC
NA	TRBJ1-5	NA	TRBV27	CASSFGGRGQPQHF	TGTGCCAGCAGTTTCGGGGGGCGAGGTCAGCCCCAGCATTTT
TRBD2	TRBJ2-5	NA	TRBV9	CASSVGHSGGIGGETQYF	TGTGCCAGCAGCGTAGGTCATAGCGGGGGGATAGGTGGAGAGACCCAGTACTTC
NA	TRBJ1-3	NA	TRBV10-3	CAISEYGPPSSGNTIYF	TGTGCCATCAGTGAGTACGGTCCTCCGAGCTCTGGAAACACCATATATTTT
NA	TRBJ2-5	medium-sized	TRBV4-1	CASSQDSSWAETQYF	TGCGCCAGCAGCCAAGATTCTAGCTGGGCGGAGACCCAGTACTTC
TRBD2	TRBJ2-7	NA	TRBV10-3	CAISRELAVFKGGSYEQYF	TGTGCCATCAGTAGGGAACTAGCGGTTTTTAAAGGAGGATCCTACGAGCAGTACTTC
NA	TRBJ1-4	NA	TRBV19	CASSMGGATNEKLFF	TGTGCCAGTAGTATGGGAGGGGCAACTAATGAAAAACTGTTTTTT
TRBD1	TRBJ2-7	NA	TRBV9	CASSLRTGDGEQYF	TGTGCCAGCAGCTTAAGGACAGGGGACGGCGAGCAGTACTTC
TRBD1	TRBJ2-1	once	TRBV4-2	CASSQPLQGDYNEQFF	TGTGCCAGCAGCCAACCTTTACAGGGGGATTACAATGAGCAGTTCTTC
TRBD1	TRBJ2-1	NA	TRBV9	CASSPRGQGDYNEQFF	TGTGCCAGCAGCCCCCGGGGACAGGGGGACTACAATGAGCAGTTCTTC
TRBD1	TRBJ2-3	NA	TRBV5-1	CASSSTTGARTDTQYF	TGCGCCAGCAGCTCGACGACAGGGGCGCGCACAGATACGCAGTATTTT
NA	TRBJ1-4	NA	TRBV4-2	CASSQVMSATNEKLFF	TGTGCCAGCAGCCAAGTGATGTCAGCAACTAATGAAAAACTGTTTTTT
NA	TRBJ1-1	NA	TRBV7-9	CASSLFEENTEAFF	TGTGCCAGCAGCTTATTTGAGGAGAACACTGAAGCTTTCTTT
NA	TRBJ1-5	NA	TRBV15	CATSRDSWTDSNQPQHF	TGTGCCACCAGCAGAGACTCCTGGACAGATAGCAATCAGCCCCAGCATTTT
NA	TRBJ2-1	NA	TRBV27	CASSLSSNNEQFF	TGTGCCAGCAGTTTATCATCCAACAATGAGCAGTTCTTC
TRBD2	TRBJ2-5	few	TRBV19	CASSPLAGGLETQYF	TGTGCCAGTAGTCCATTAGCGGGGGGCCTAGAGACCCAGTACTTC
TRBD2	TRBJ2-3	NA	TRBV7-3	CASSLDGTSGLYTQYF	TGTGCCAGCAGCTTGGACGGGACTAGCGGCTTATATACGCAGTATTTT
TRBD2	TRBJ2-3	NA	TRBV27	CASSLLGLAGGPDTQYF	TGTGCCAGCAGTTTATTGGGACTAGCGGGGGGGCCAGATACGCAGTATTTT
TRBD1	TRBJ1-2	NA	TRBV6-6	CATQGEHYGYTF	TGTGCCACACAGGGGGAACACTATGGCTACACCTTC
TRBD2	TRBJ2-7	NA	TRBV11-2	CASSRLAGAAYEQYF	TGTGCCAGCAGCCGACTAGCGGGAGCTGCTTACGAGCAGTACTTC
NA	TRBJ2-7	few	TRBV25-1	CASSNPPPGVEQYF	TGTGCCAGCAGTAACCCTCCGCCGGGGGTCGAGCAGTACTTC
TRBD2	TRBJ2-7	NA	TRBV6-5	CASRIASGRGEQYF	TGTGCCAGCAGGATCGCTAGCGGGAGGGGGGAGCAGTACTTC
NA	TRBJ2-5	NA	TRBV7-3	CASSKGGTQYF	TGTGCCAGCAGCAAAGGGGGGACCCAGTACTTC
NA	TRBJ1-5	NA	TRBV3-1/TRBV3-2	CARLGQLGMGAQHF	TGTGCCAGACTAGGACAGTTGGGAATGGGGGCCCAGCATTTT
TRBD1	TRBJ2-7	NA	TRBV6-5	CASSLWDSASEQYF	TGTGCCAGCAGTCTTTGGGACAGCGCCTCCGAGCAGTACTTC
NA	TRBJ2-1	once	TRBV6-2/TRBV6-3	CASSQRNEQFF	TGTGCCAGCAGTCAGAGGAATGAGCAGTTCTTC
NA	TRBJ1-1	NA	TRBV7-9	CASMDMNTEAFF	TGTGCCAGCATGGACATGAACACTGAAGCTTTCTTT
NA	TRBJ1-3	NA	TRBV9	CASSVVAESGNTIYF	TGTGCCAGCAGCGTAGTCGCGGAGAGTGGAAACACCATATATTTT
NA	TRBJ1-3	NA	TRBV6-5	CASSLQSDNPRNTIYF	TGTGCCAGCAGTTTACAGAGTGATAATCCCCGTAACACCATATATTTT
TRBD1	TRBJ1-1	NA	TRBV7-9	CASSPPGQGNTEAFF	TGTGCCAGCAGCCCGCCGGGACAGGGGAACACTGAAGCTTTCTTT
TRBD1	TRBJ1-3	NA	TRBV6-1	CASSEEPQGAGNTIYF	TGTGCCAGCAGTGAAGAACCTCAGGGGGCTGGAAACACCATATATTTT
TRBD2	TRBJ2-7	NA	TRBV2	CASSDWAGGYEQYF	TGTGCCAGCAGTGACTGGGCGGGGGGCTACGAGCAGTACTTC
NA	TRBJ2-4	NA	TRBV5-4	CASSLGTKNIQYF	TGTGCCAGCAGCCTCGGGACAAAAAACATTCAGTACTTC
NA	TRBJ2-1	NA	TRBV4-1	CASSQPGSLGNEQFF	TGCGCCAGCAGCCAGCCCGGGAGTCTGGGGAATGAGCAGTTCTTC
NA	TRBJ2-7	NA	TRBV1	CTSSQGLPHEQYF	TGCACCAGCAGCCAGGGACTTCCCCACGAGCAGTACTTC
NA	TRBJ1-4	NA	TRBV6-5	CASSRGRGNEKLFF	TGTGCCAGCAGCAGGGGCCGAGGGAATGAAAAACTGTTTTTT
TRBD2	TRBJ2-1	NA	TRBV2	CASSDELAGGFNNEQFF	TGTGCCAGCAGTGACGAACTAGCGGGGGGATTTAACAATGAGCAGTTCTTC
NA	TRBJ2-7	few	TRBV6-1	CASSESVYEQYF	TGTGCCAGCAGTGAATCGGTTTACGAGCAGTACTTC
TRBD1	TRBJ1-5	few	TRBV5-1	CASSTGQETEPQHF	TGCGCCAGCAGCACGGGACAGGAGACGGAGCCCCAGCATTTT
TRBD1	TRBJ1-2	NA	TRBV3-1/TRBV3-2	CASSQAAGDRGYTF	TGTGCCAGCAGCCAAGCAGCAGGGGACAGGGGCTACACCTTC